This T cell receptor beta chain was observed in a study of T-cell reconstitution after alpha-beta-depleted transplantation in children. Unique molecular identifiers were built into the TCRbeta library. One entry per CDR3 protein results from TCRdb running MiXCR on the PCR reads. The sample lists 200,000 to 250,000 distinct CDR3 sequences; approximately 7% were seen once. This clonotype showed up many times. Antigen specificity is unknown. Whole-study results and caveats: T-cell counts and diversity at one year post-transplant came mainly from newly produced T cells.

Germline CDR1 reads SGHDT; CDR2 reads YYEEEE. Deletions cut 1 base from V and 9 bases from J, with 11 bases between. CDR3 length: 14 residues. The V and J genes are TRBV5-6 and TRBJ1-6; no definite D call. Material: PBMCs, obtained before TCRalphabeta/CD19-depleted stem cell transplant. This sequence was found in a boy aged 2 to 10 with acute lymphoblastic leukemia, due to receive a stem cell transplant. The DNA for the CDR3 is TGTGCCAGCAGCTTGAGCGGCGCCGGTTCACCCCTCCACTTT. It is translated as CASSLSGAGSPLHF.